The entry below gives a single TCR beta chain sequence along with its context. Data came from immunoSEQ multiplex PCR; TCRdb stores just in-frame clones and leaves some out. In the table there are 100,000 or so clones, around 85% of which are singletons. These data come from a study of blood T cell repertoires in COVID-19. On the study more broadly: The analysed material was cDNA or gDNA that came from T cells, B-cell-depleted T cells, or PBMCs.

The CDR3 consists of 14 residues. Germline V gene sequence: CDR1 SNHLY, CDR2 FYNNEI. J lost 10 bases, V lost 3 bases, and 8 bases had no gene match. The source is a middle-aged man with active or convalescent COVID-19. The V call is TRBV2, the J call TRBJ1-4; 7 positions agree with TRBD1. Sequencing input: peripheral blood. Here the CDR3 DNA reads TGTGCCAGCAGTGACCCGACAGGGTTTCGAAAACTGTTTTTT. It yields the protein CASSDPTGFRKLFF.